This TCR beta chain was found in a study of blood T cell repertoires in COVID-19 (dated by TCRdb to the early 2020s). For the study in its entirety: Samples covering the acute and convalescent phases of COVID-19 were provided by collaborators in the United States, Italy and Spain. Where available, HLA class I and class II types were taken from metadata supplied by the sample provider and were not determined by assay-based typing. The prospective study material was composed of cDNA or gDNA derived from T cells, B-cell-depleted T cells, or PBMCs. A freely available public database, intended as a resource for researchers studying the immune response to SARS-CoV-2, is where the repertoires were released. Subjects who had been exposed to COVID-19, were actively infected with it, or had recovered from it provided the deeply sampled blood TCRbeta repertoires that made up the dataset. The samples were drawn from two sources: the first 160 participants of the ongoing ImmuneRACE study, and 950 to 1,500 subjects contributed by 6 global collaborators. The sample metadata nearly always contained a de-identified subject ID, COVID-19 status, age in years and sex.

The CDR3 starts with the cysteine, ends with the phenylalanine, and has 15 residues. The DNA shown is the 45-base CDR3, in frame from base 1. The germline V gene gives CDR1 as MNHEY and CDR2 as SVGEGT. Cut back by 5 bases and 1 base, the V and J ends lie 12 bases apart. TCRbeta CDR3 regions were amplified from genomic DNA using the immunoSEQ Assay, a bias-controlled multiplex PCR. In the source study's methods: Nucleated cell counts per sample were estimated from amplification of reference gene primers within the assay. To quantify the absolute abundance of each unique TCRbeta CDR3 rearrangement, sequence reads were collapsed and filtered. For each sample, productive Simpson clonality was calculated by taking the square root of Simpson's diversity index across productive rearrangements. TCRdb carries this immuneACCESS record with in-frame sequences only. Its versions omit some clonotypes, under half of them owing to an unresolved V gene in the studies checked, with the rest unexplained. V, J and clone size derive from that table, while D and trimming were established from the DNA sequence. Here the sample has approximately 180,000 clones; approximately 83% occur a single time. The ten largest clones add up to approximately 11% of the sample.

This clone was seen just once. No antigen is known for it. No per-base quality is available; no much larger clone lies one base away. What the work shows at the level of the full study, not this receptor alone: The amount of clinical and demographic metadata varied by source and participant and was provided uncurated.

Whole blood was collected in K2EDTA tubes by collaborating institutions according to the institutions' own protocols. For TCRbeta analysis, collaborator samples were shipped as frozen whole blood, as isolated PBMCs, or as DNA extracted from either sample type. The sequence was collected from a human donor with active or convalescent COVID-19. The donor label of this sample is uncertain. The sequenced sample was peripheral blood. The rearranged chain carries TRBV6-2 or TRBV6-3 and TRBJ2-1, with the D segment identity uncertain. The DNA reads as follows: TGTGCCAGCAGTGGAGCAGTTAGGTCCTACAATGAGCAGTTCTTC. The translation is CASSGAVRSYNEQFF.